One and the same sample provided the 32 T cell receptor beta chains below, sequenced in a study of T cell clonality in common variable immunodeficiency. Profiling relied on immunoSEQ multiplex PCR, and the TCRdb table lists in-frame clones only, not all of them. The specimen gives about 44,000 clones without singletons; the ten biggest hold 8% to 13%. The sequencing sample was made of peripheral blood mononuclear cells. These receptors were taken from a person aged 18 to 70 in good health.

This clone was seen many times. The CDR3 is cut off 3 residues early in the read; its end comes from the germline J gene. The chain uses TRBV12-3 or TRBV12-4 and TRBJ1-5, with a weak D call TRBD1 (5 bases). The CDR3 covers 16 residues. The CDR3 spells CASTPPPLAGGTPQHF. The covered CDR3 bases are TGTGCCAGCACCCCGCCCCCACTAGCGGGGGGTACTCCC.

This clone was seen at least ten times. The sequenced fragment ends 3 residues before the CDR3 boundary, so the rest is inferred from the germline J gene. This sequence joins TRBV5-1 and TRBJ2-6; 8 bases fit TRBD1. Germline CDR1 is SGHRS and CDR2 is YFSETQ. With 7 bases clipped from V and 3 bases from J, the junction kept 6 bases outside the gene matches. The CDR3 has 15 amino acids. Partial CDR3 DNA: TGCGCCAGCTCCGGACAGGGTGGTGGGGCCAACGTC. Protein: CASSGQGGGANV. The CDR3 in full is CASSGQGGGANVLTF.

This clone has a count of ten or more. Read sequence stops 3 residues before the CDR3 end, and the germline J gene provides the missing end. This chain connects TRBV19 to TRBJ2-2, with D unresolved. V lost 7 bases, J lost 7 bases, and 7 bases lay in between. CDR1 is LNHDA and CDR2 is SQIVND in the germline V gene (reference sequence). This CDR3 spans 11 amino acids. The CDR3 bases that were read are TGTGCCAGTATGTCCAACGGGGAG. As protein: CASMSNGE. The entire CDR3 is CASMSNGELFF.

This clone was recorded many times. The DNA ends 3 residues before the CDR3 does, and the rest of the CDR3 is filled in from the germline J gene. This sequence joins TRBV6-2 or TRBV6-3 and TRBJ2-5; D remains ambiguous. This CDR3 contains 14 residues. Germline V gives CDR1 MNHEY, CDR2 SVGEGT. Trimming left V 2 bases short and J 2 bases short, with 9 bases between. The covered CDR3 bases are TGTGCCAGCAGTTACGGTAGGCGGCAAGAGACC. Translation gives CASSYGRRQET. The entire CDR3 is CASSYGRRQETQYF.

About this clone itself: The CDR3 end lies 3 residues beyond the end of the read and is filled in from the germline J gene. This chain joins TRBV19 and TRBJ2-6; 8 bases agree with TRBD1. The CDR3 spans 21 residues. Germline lookup yields CDR1 LNHDA and CDR2 SQIVND (reference sequence). J gave up 5 bases and V 5 bases, and 23 bases lay outside the gene matches. This CDR3 reads CASSSLERYTGGGLRANVLTF. The CDR3 bases that were read are TGTGCCAGTAGTTCACTGGAAAGATATACAGGGGGTGGCTTGAGGGCCAACGTC.

This clone occurred many times. The read terminates 3 residues before the CDR3 end, so the remaining end is supplied by the germline J gene. The rearrangement links TRBV12-3 or TRBV12-4 to TRBJ1-2; 7 positions match TRBD1. V gave up 6 bases and J gave up 5 bases; unmatched junction bases: 6. The CDR3 loop spans 13 amino acids. This CDR3 is CASRGQAAYGYTF. Incomplete CDR3 DNA: TGTGCCAGCAGAGGACAGGCCGCTTATGGC.

This clone occurred many times. The missing CDR3 end, 3 residues past where the read stops, is filled in from the germline J gene. The chain combines TRBV19 with TRBJ2-3; TRBD1 agrees at 7 bases. Germline CDR1 LNHDA, CDR2 SQIVND (reference sequence). The CDR3 runs 18 residues. The trim removed 4 bases at V and 1 base at J, leaving 14 bases unmatched. CDR3 bases read: TGTGCCAGTAGTAAAACCTGGACAGGCGCCCCTCGCACAGATACG. Amino acid sequence: CASSKTWTGAPRTDT. The whole CDR3 reads CASSKTWTGAPRTDTQYF.

This clone has a count of ten or more. The CDR3 protein is CASSPGLAGVLYEQFF. The DNA read from the CDR3 is TGCGCCAGCAGCCCCGGACTAGCGGGGGTTTTATATGAG. The chain is built from TRBV4-1 and TRBJ2-1; TRBD2 matches at 13 bases. The sequenced fragment ends 3 residues before the CDR3 boundary, so the rest is inferred from the germline J gene. The germline V gene encodes CDR1 MGHRA and CDR2 YSYEKL. V shed 4 bases and J 8 bases; nucleotides not matched to a gene: 8. This CDR3 is built from 16 residues.

This clone was detected many times. The read finishes 3 residues shy of the CDR3 end, and the germline J gene is used to complete it. The chain recombines TRBV18 with TRBJ2-2; D not resolved. Germline CDR1 is KGHSH and CDR2 is LQKENI. CDR3 size: 14 residues. Trimming removed 0 bases from V and 5 bases from J, with 7 bases in between. The CDR3 bases that were read are TGTGCCAGCTCACCACCAGGTCGAACCGGGGAG. It specifies CASSPPGRTGE. The entire CDR3 sequence reads CASSPPGRTGELFF.

This clone was detected ten times or more. From the germline J gene comes the end of the CDR3, since the read stops 3 residues before it. This chain uses TRBV29-1 with TRBJ2-1; D possibly corresponds to TRBD1 (6 bases). Trimming pared 2 bases from V and 5 bases from J, leaving 19 bases between. Germline CDR1 is SQVTM and CDR2 is ANQGSEA. This CDR3 has 16 amino acids. This CDR3 reads CSVERDNRRMDNEQFF. Partial CDR3 DNA: TGCAGCGTTGAAAGGGACAACCGACGAATGGACAATGAG.

The table lists this clone with many counts. The CDR3 end is not reached by the read, which stops 3 residues before it; the germline J gene fills it in. The rearrangement uses TRBV7-6 and TRBJ2-1; 7 nucleotides line up with TRBD2. From germline, CDR1 is SGHVS and CDR2 FNYEAQ. With 5 bases clipped from V and 7 bases from J, the junction kept 5 bases outside the gene matches. This CDR3 region has 13 residues. The CDR3 sequence is CASSPGLVNEQFF. The CDR3 DNA, read in part, is TGTGCCAGCAGCCCCGGACTAGTGAATGAG.

This clone was seen ten or more times. The CDR3 goes on 3 residues after the read ends, and that part is filled in from the germline J gene. The V call is TRBV6-1, the J call TRBJ2-7; 10 bases align to TRBD2. Germline CDR1 MNHNS, CDR2 SASEGT. J lost 5 bases, V lost 0 bases, and 4 bases had no gene match. This CDR3 contains 15 residues. The CDR3 sequence: CASSEALAGAHEQYF. CDR3 DNA (partial): TGTGCCAGCAGTGAAGCGCTAGCGGGAGCCCACGAG.

This clone was seen many times. The read ends 3 residues shy of where the CDR3 ends; the end is completed using the germline J gene. V is TRBV6-1 and J is TRBJ2-1; TRBD2 matches 13 bases. J lost 9 bases, V lost 3 bases, and 5 bases had no gene match. CDR3 length: 15 residues. CDR1 and CDR2 from the germline V gene are MNHNS and SASEGT. The sequenced CDR3 bases are TGTGCCAGCAGTGAGAGGACTAGCGGGAGCAGTGAG. Amino acid sequence: CASSERTSGSSE. The full CDR3 protein reads CASSERTSGSSEQFF.

This clone was seen many times. The CDR3 extends 3 residues past the end of the read, so its final part is completed from the germline J gene. The chain couples TRBV18 to TRBJ1-5; D not certain. The V gene's germline CDR1 is KGHSH and CDR2 LQKENI. V lost 5 bases, J lost 5 bases, and 10 bases lay in between. The CDR3 runs to 13 residues. CDR3 loop: CASSADIYQPQHF. CDR3 bases read: TGTGCCAGCTCAGCTGACATATATCAGCCC. Drawing the rest from reference TRBV18 and TRBJ1-5, the complete variable domain is NAGVMQNPRHLVRRRGQEARLRCSPMKGHSHVYWYRQLPEEGLKFMVYLQKENIIDESGMPKERFSAEFPKEGPSILRIQQVVRGDSAAYFCASSADIYQPQHFGDGTRLSIL.

This clone was counted ten times or more. The read terminates 3 residues before the CDR3 end, so the remaining end is supplied by the germline J gene. This rearrangement joins TRBV7-3 to TRBJ2-5, with a tentative D call TRBD2 (6 bases). Germline V gives CDR1 SGHTA, CDR2 FQGTGA. The CDR3 loop spans 14 amino acids. Trimming stripped 5 bases from V and 1 base from J, with 11 bases between. Incomplete CDR3 DNA: TGTGCCAGCAGCCCGGGACTCCTCCAAGAGACC. This translates into CASSPGLLQET. The whole CDR3 protein reads CASSPGLLQETQYF.

This clone was counted at least ten times. CDR3 DNA, as far as it was read: TGTGCCAGCAGTCGGGGGGGGCCC. Translation gives CASSRGGP. The whole CDR3 protein is CASSRGGPQHF. The chain couples TRBV12-3 or TRBV12-4 to TRBJ1-5, with D maybe TRBD1 (5 bases). The observed sequence ends 3 residues before the CDR3 terminus, with the missing tail filled in from the germline J gene. This CDR3 has 11 residues. The germline V and J ends were trimmed by 5 bases and 9 bases, with 8 bases remaining between them.

This clone was detected ten times or more. The CDR3 goes on 3 residues after the read ends, and that part is filled in from the germline J gene. The rearrangement uses TRBV28 and TRBJ1-1; D may be TRBD1 (5 bases). The germline V gene encodes CDR1 MDHEN and CDR2 SYDVKM. Trimming pared 3 bases from V and 5 bases from J, leaving 10 bases between. There are 13 residues in the CDR3. CDR3 residues: CASSFLRGTEAFF. CDR3 DNA (partial): TGTGCCAGCAGTTTCCTCCGGGGGACTGAA.

This clone was observed many times. The DNA read from the CDR3 is TGTGCCAGTCTCACCGTCCAGGGAGTGGACACTGAA. It yields the protein CASLTVQGVDTE. The full CDR3 is CASLTVQGVDTEAFF. V and J are TRBV19 and TRBJ1-1; possibly TRBD1 for D (5 bases). The read stops 3 residues short of the end of the CDR3; the missing end is completed from the germline J gene. This CDR3 spans 15 amino acids. V dropped 8 bases and J dropped 3 bases, with 19 bases sitting between them. CDR1 is LNHDA and CDR2 is SQIVND in the germline V gene (reference sequence).

The table lists this clone with many counts. The read stops 3 residues short of the end of the CDR3; the missing end is completed from the germline J gene. V and J are TRBV18 and TRBJ2-2, with D unresolved. Trimming removed 0 bases from V and 1 base from J, with 9 bases in between. Germline assignment: CDR1 KGHSH and CDR2 LQKENI. The CDR3 is 16 amino acids. The DNA read from the CDR3 is TGTGCCAGCTCACCACCGAATTCAGGGAACACCGGGGAG. It specifies CASSPPNSGNTGE. The whole CDR3 protein reads CASSPPNSGNTGELFF.

This clone was recorded many times. The read halts 3 residues ahead of the CDR3 end, with the missing end drawn from the germline J gene. The rearrangement uses TRBV19 and TRBJ1-2; possibly TRBD1 for D (6 bases). The length of the CDR3 is 11 residues. Germline V gene sequence: CDR1 LNHDA, CDR2 SQIVND (reference sequence). This chain's CDR3 is CASSLGQGYTF. Incomplete CDR3 DNA: TGTGCCAGTAGTCTTGGACAGGGC.

This clone was detected ten times or more. The read finishes 3 residues shy of the CDR3 end, and the germline J gene is used to complete it. The V gene is TRBV7-2, the J gene TRBJ1-1; 9 nucleotides align to TRBD1. The CDR3 loop spans 13 amino acids. CDR1 is SGHTA, CDR2 FQGNSA, per germline. CDR3 DNA (partial): TGTGCCAGCAGCATAGGACAGGGGTTGATA. Translation gives CASSIGQGLI. The complete CDR3 sequence is CASSIGQGLIAFF.

This clone was observed many times. The missing CDR3 end, 3 residues past where the read stops, is filled in from the germline J gene. V and J are TRBV10-1 and TRBJ2-3, with D maybe TRBD1 (6 bases). Trimming pared 2 bases from V and 2 bases from J, leaving 11 bases between. Germline assignment: CDR1 WNHNN and CDR2 SYGVQD (reference sequence). The CDR3 is made up of 15 amino acids. The CDR3 bases that were read are TGCGCCAGCAGTGAGGGGCAGGGGTACACAGATACG. It is translated as CASSEGQGYTDT. The full CDR3 protein reads CASSEGQGYTDTQYF.

This clone was seen ten or more times. The read gets to within 3 residues of the CDR3 end, and the germline J gene fills in the rest. V gene TRBV30 combines with J gene TRBJ2-5; the match to TRBD2 covers 7 bases. The CDR3 is 15 amino acids. Germline lookup yields CDR1 GTSNPN and CDR2 SVGIG (reference sequence). J was trimmed by 3 bases and V by 0 bases; bases with no gene match: 7. The CDR3 here is CAWSVCPSGEETQYF. CDR3 DNA (partial): TGTGCCTGGAGTGTATGTCCTAGCGGAGAAGAGACC.

This clone was counted ten times or more. Read coverage stops 3 residues before the CDR3 terminus; the germline J gene supplies the remainder. The chain is built from TRBV7-9 and TRBJ1-2; tentatively, D is TRBD1 (6 bases). The CDR3 totals 13 residues. Trimming pared 1 base from V and 6 bases from J, leaving 9 bases between. CDR1 and CDR2 from the germline V gene are SEHNR and FQNEAQ (reference sequence). CDR3 DNA, as far as it was read: TGTGCCAGCAGCTTAGACAGGGTGAATGGC. Translated, it gives CASSLDRVNG. The full CDR3 is CASSLDRVNGYTF.

This clone was recorded at least ten times. Sequencing ends 3 residues short of the CDR3 end; the germline J gene provides the rest. The chain couples TRBV12-3 or TRBV12-4 to TRBJ1-1; tentative D call: TRBD1 (5 bases). The ends were cut back, 8 bases at V and 1 base at J, with 11 bases in the middle. The CDR3 sequence is 13 residues long. The CDR3 region is CASEAGPNTEAFF. The CDR3 bases that were read are TGTGCCAGCGAGGCAGGGCCGAACACTGAA.

Many counts were recorded for this clone. The read comes to an end 3 residues before the CDR3 does, leaving the germline J gene to fill in the end. V and J are TRBV19 and TRBJ2-3; 8 nucleotides match TRBD2. The CDR3 contains 15 residues. Germline V gene data show CDR1 as LNHDA and CDR2 as SQIVND (reference sequence). V gave up 4 bases and J gave up 6 bases; unmatched junction bases: 9. The CDR3 DNA, read in part, is TGTGCCAGTAGTACCTTAGCGGGGCGCCGGGATACG. Translating gives CASSTLAGRRDT. The whole CDR3 sequence reads CASSTLAGRRDTQYF.

This clone was seen repeatedly, ten times or more. The read falls 3 residues short of the CDR3 end, and the missing part is taken from the germline J gene. J is TRBJ1-1 and V is TRBV7-2; unclear D gene. This CDR3 has 13 amino acids. Looked up from germline, CDR1 is SGHTA and CDR2 is FQGNSA. Trimming shortened V by 8 bases and J by 5 bases, and 15 bases separated the two germline ends. The CDR3 DNA, read in part, is TGTGCCAGCGCCCCCGACTCTTATACTGAA. Translating it yields CASAPDSYTE. The CDR3 in full is CASAPDSYTEAFF.

This clone was detected many times. Read coverage stops 3 residues before the CDR3 terminus; the germline J gene supplies the remainder. The chain couples TRBV5-1 to TRBJ2-2; D possibly corresponds to TRBD2 (6 bases). The CDR3 sequence is 15 residues long. The V gene's germline CDR1 is SGHRS and CDR2 YFSETQ. V lost 4 bases, J lost 5 bases, and 15 bases lay in between. The covered CDR3 bases are TGCGCCAGCAGCCCGGGATCGGGGGATACCGGGGAG. It yields the protein CASSPGSGDTGE. The full CDR3 sequence reads CASSPGSGDTGELFF.

A few counts support this clone. The missing CDR3 end, 3 residues past where the read stops, is filled in from the germline J gene. The rearrangement joins TRBV30 to TRBJ1-1; 7 nucleotides line up with TRBD1. CDR3 size: 14 residues. V gave up 6 bases and J gave up 5 bases; unmatched junction bases: 12. CDR1 GTSNPN and CDR2 SVGIG come from the germline V gene (reference sequence). The part of the CDR3 DNA that was read is TGTGCCTGCACCCGGGACAGAAGTAGGACTGAA. Its translation: CACTRDRSRTE. From start to end, the CDR3 is CACTRDRSRTEAFF.

At least ten counts were recorded for this clone. The read gets to within 3 residues of the CDR3 end, and the germline J gene fills in the rest. V and J are TRBV30 and TRBJ2-6, with 11 bases lining up with TRBD2. The CDR3 contains 17 residues. Germline CDR1 GTSNPN, CDR2 SVGIG (reference sequence). V shed 5 bases and J 4 bases; nucleotides not matched to a gene: 10. CDR3 DNA, as far as it was read: TGTGCCTGGGGGGGGACTAGCGGAAGGTCGGGGGCCAACGTC. It encodes CAWGGTSGRSGANV. The whole CDR3 sequence reads CAWGGTSGRSGANVLTF.

This clone was counted many times. The observed sequence ends 3 residues before the CDR3 terminus, with the missing tail filled in from the germline J gene. V usage is TRBV9 and J usage is TRBJ2-7; D uncertain. The V gene lost 0 bases and the J gene lost 3 bases, with 13 bases spanning the gap. The CDR3 has 15 residues. Germline V lookup: CDR1 SGDLS, CDR2 YYNGEE. The CDR3 here is CASSVGPIPNYEQYF. The sequenced part of the CDR3 DNA is TGTGCCAGCAGCGTAGGGCCCATTCCCAACTACGAG.

Remarks on this clone: A far larger clone is just one base off, so this is likely a read error. The missing CDR3 end, 3 residues past where the read stops, is filled in from the germline J gene. The rearrangement joins TRBV7-7 to TRBJ2-3, with 8 nucleotides matching TRBD2. Germline V gene data show CDR1 as SSHAT and CDR2 as FNYEAQ (reference sequence). The ends lost 5 bases at V and 7 bases at J; junction bases unmatched: 5. The CDR3 runs 13 residues. The DNA read from the CDR3 is TGTGCCAGCAGCACTGGCGGGGGGAATACG. Amino acids: CASSTGGGNT. The complete CDR3 reads CASSTGGGNTQYF.